The 8 T cell receptor beta chains below come from one sample, sequenced in a study of T-cell memory formation after mild COVID-19. From the 5' RACE reads, TCRdb called clonotypes with MiXCR, one entry per CDR3 protein. The sample holds fewer than 300,000 distinct CDR3 sequences; approximately 15% are singletons and the top ten take 20% to 25%. Sequencing was carried out using PBMCs or a T cell subset sorted from them (not recorded which). These receptors all come from a man aged 18 to 29 who had mild COVID-19 (a few samples of this study predate the infection). Cell type and time point are not known.

This clonotype was picked up a small number of times. V is TRBV7-2 and J is TRBJ2-1; 10 nucleotides line up with TRBD1. Trimming at V came to 4 bases and at J to 6 bases, leaving 6 bases not matched to a gene. Germline V CDR1 and CDR2: SGHTA, FQGNSA. This CDR3 region has 15 residues. The CDR3 region is CASSSTGTGVNEQFF. In DNA form, the CDR3 reads TGTGCCAGCAGCTCCACCGGGACAGGGGTCAATGAGCAGTTCTTC.

The chain links TRBV6-2 or TRBV6-3 to TRBJ2-6; D call uncertain. Germline-derived CDR1 and CDR2 are MNHEY and SVGEGT. V was shortened by 3 bases and J by 2 bases, with 8 bases between the two germline ends. The CDR3 has 15 residues. The CDR3 sequence is CASSYGGAGANVLTF. The CDR3 DNA reads as TGTGCCAGCAGTTATGGTGGAGCTGGGGCCAACGTCCTGACTTTC.

The chain joins TRBV20-1 to TRBJ2-5; possibly TRBD2 for D (6 bases). There are 13 residues in the CDR3. Trimming cost V 0 bases and J 4 bases, with 9 bases left between them. Per germline, CDR1 DFQATT and CDR2 SNEGSKA (reference sequence). This CDR3 is CSARDGGAETQYF. The CDR3 nucleotides are TGCAGTGCTAGAGATGGCGGGGCAGAGACCCAGTACTTC.

This clonotype was seen only a few times. The genes are TRBV10-3 and TRBJ2-3, with a possible D match to TRBD2 (6 bases). Germline V gives CDR1 ENHRY, CDR2 SYGVKD. CDR3 size: 13 residues. The chain's CDR3 is CAHHAGTTDTQYF. CDR3 nucleotides: TGTGCGCATCACGCGGGGACCACAGATACGCAGTATTTT.

The rearrangement uses TRBV6-5 and TRBJ2-2; maybe TRBD1 (6 bases). Germline-derived CDR1 and CDR2 are MNHEY and SVGAGI. This CDR3 is 15 amino acids long. V lost 6 bases and J lost 4, with 15 bases in between. In nucleotides, the CDR3 is TGTGCCAGCAGAATATTCGGGACACTCACCGGGGAGCTGTTTTTT. Translated: CASRIFGTLTGELFF.

This clonotype showed up just a few times. The CDR3 bases are TGTGCCACCCGGCTCGGGTATGGCTACACCTTC. This translates into CATRLGYGYTF. The rearrangement links TRBV24-1 to TRBJ1-2; D is ambiguous. CDR1 is KGHDR and CDR2 is SFDVKD in the germline V gene. V lost 9 bases and J 5 bases, leaving 9 bases between the germline ends. The CDR3 spans 11 residues.

This clonotype was recorded only once. The genes are TRBV5-5 and TRBJ1-1; D gene unclear. The length of the CDR3 is 13 residues. CDR1 is SGHKS and CDR2 is YYEKEE in the germline V gene (reference sequence). V was trimmed by 1 base and J by 1 base, leaving 5 bases between them. CDR3 coding DNA: TGTGCCAGCAGCTTGATAAGGAACACTGAAGCTTTCTTT. This encodes CASSLIRNTEAFF.

This clonotype was counted between two and nine times. The chain uses TRBV11-1 and TRBJ1-6; D remains ambiguous. CDR1 SGHAT and CDR2 FQDESV come from the germline V gene (reference sequence). The CDR3 has 12 residues. V lost 5 bases and J 9 bases, leaving 8 bases between the germline ends. CDR3 in DNA: TGTGCCAGCAGCGGGATAGGTTCACCCCTCCACTTT. Translation: CASSGIGSPLHF.